These T cell receptor beta chains were read from a single sample in a study of T cells in Graves' hyperthyroidism and ophthalmopathy. TCRdb re-called the multiplex PCR reads with MiXCR, one entry per CDR3 protein. The sample contains around 520,000 distinct CDR3 sequences, around a quarter of which appear only once. Sequencing was done on a sample of blood. The receptors were gathered from a woman younger than 45 with Graves' ophthalmopathy. The CDR3 runs from the conserved cysteine through the conserved F or W. Fields, in order: clone size, J gene, V gene, D gene, CDR3 DNA, CDR3 protein. D genes are given only for firm matches. Size tells how often a clone was seen (once, few, many) or the class of an expanded clone, and some rows leave it out.

clone_size: many; j_call: TRBJ1-2; v_call: TRBV28; d_call: TRBD1; cdr3_nt: TGTGCCAGCAGCTTACAGGGGGCCAGTGGCTACACCTTC; cdr3_aa: CASSLQGASGYTF
clone_size: many; j_call: TRBJ1-2; v_call: TRBV6-2/TRBV6-3; d_call: NA; cdr3_nt: TGTGCCAGCAGTTACGATGGACCAGAAAGTTCGAAATTGTATGGCTACACCTTC; cdr3_aa: CASSYDGPESSKLYGYTF
clone_size: many; j_call: TRBJ1-1; v_call: TRBV25-1; d_call: NA; cdr3_nt: TGTGCCAGCAGTGAATATATTCGAGGGAGGACTGAAGCTTTCTTT; cdr3_aa: CASSEYIRGRTEAFF
clone_size: many; j_call: TRBJ1-5; v_call: TRBV12-3/TRBV12-4; d_call: TRBD1; cdr3_nt: TGTGCCAGCAGTTTGAGAGGGGGCGCCGGTCAGCCCCAGCATTTT; cdr3_aa: CASSLRGGAGQPQHF
clone_size: NA; j_call: TRBJ1-4; v_call: TRBV5-1; d_call: NA; cdr3_nt: TGCGCCAGCAGCTCGGTCGGTCCAACTAATGAAAAACTGTTTTTT; cdr3_aa: CASSSVGPTNEKLFF
clone_size: many; j_call: TRBJ2-2; v_call: TRBV5-1; d_call: TRBD1; cdr3_nt: TGCGCCAGCAGCTTAGGGACAGGGGCCGGGGAGCTGTTTTTT; cdr3_aa: CASSLGTGAGELFF
clone_size: NA; j_call: TRBJ2-3; v_call: TRBV9; d_call: NA; cdr3_nt: TGTGCCAGCAGCGTAGGGGGGCCAGATACGCAGTATTTT; cdr3_aa: CASSVGGPDTQYF
clone_size: few; j_call: TRBJ2-7; v_call: TRBV30; d_call: NA; cdr3_nt: TGTGCCTGGAGTGTACGGCGTTTTGGGGCGAAGCAGTACTTC; cdr3_aa: CAWSVRRFGAKQYF
clone_size: many; j_call: TRBJ1-2; v_call: TRBV18; d_call: TRBD1; cdr3_nt: TGTGCCAGCTCACCAAAAACAGGGGGCTATGGCTACACCTTC; cdr3_aa: CASSPKTGGYGYTF
clone_size: many; j_call: TRBJ2-7; v_call: TRBV12-3/TRBV12-4; d_call: NA; cdr3_nt: TGTGCCAGCAGCCCCCAACATAACTCCTACGAGCAGTACTTC; cdr3_aa: CASSPQHNSYEQYF
clone_size: many; j_call: TRBJ2-5; v_call: TRBV20-1; d_call: NA; cdr3_nt: TGCAGTGCTAGGGGGGAGACCCAGTACTTC; cdr3_aa: CSARGETQYF
clone_size: many; j_call: TRBJ1-1; v_call: TRBV27; d_call: NA; cdr3_nt: TGTGCCAGCAGTTCCGGGGGCGAGGAAGCTTTCTTT; cdr3_aa: CASSSGGEEAFF
clone_size: few; j_call: TRBJ2-5; v_call: TRBV10-3; d_call: NA; cdr3_nt: TGTGCCATCAGTGAGCCAGCAGGAGGACCGGTGGAGACCCAGTACTTC; cdr3_aa: CAISEPAGGPVETQYF
clone_size: NA; j_call: TRBJ1-6; v_call: TRBV12-3/TRBV12-4; d_call: NA; cdr3_nt: TGTGCCAGCAGTTTAGATGGGCAGCAGGGGAATTCACCCCTCCACTTT; cdr3_aa: CASSLDGQQGNSPLHF
clone_size: many; j_call: TRBJ2-7; v_call: TRBV6-1; d_call: NA; cdr3_nt: TGTGCCAGCATGAGTCGGAACGAGCAGTACTTC; cdr3_aa: CASMSRNEQYF
clone_size: many; j_call: TRBJ1-5; v_call: TRBV12-3/TRBV12-4; d_call: NA; cdr3_nt: TGTGCCAGCAGTATTACAGGGAGGGTTGGCAATCAGCCCCAGCATTTT; cdr3_aa: CASSITGRVGNQPQHF
clone_size: few; j_call: TRBJ1-2; v_call: TRBV30; d_call: TRBD1; cdr3_nt: TGTGCCTGGAGTTATAACAGGGGGCAGGGCTACACCTTC; cdr3_aa: CAWSYNRGQGYTF
clone_size: many; j_call: TRBJ1-2; v_call: TRBV5-1; d_call: TRBD1; cdr3_nt: TGCGCCAGCAGCCAGACAGGGGATAACTATGGCTACACCTTC; cdr3_aa: CASSQTGDNYGYTF